This passage covers 17 T cell receptor beta chains from one sample sequenced in a study of human T cells and chemical hapten exposure. Using its own MiXCR run on the RACE reads, TCRdb lists one record per CDR3 protein. The table has about 120,000 distinct CDR3 sequences, approximately 13% seen once. Stated time point: patch test 1, 2 weeks after DPC sensitization. Regarding treatment: therapeutic diphenylcyclopropenone sensitization with weekly scalp DPC. Sequences were derived from whole blood, sampled in connection with sensitization to the hapten diphenylcyclopropenone (DPC). The receptors were gathered from a man aged 18 to 29 with alopecia areata. Some clones in this sample may be carry-over from other donors' samples.

This clonotype was counted between two and nine times. The gene calls are TRBV20-1 and TRBJ2-3; D is ambiguous. Germline CDR1 and CDR2: DFQATT and SNEGSKA (reference sequence). The CDR3 consists of 13 residues. Between the trimmed V and J ends, which lost 1 base and 0 bases, there was a span of 5 bases. This CDR3 reads CSARGPSTDTQYF. The CDR3 nucleotides read TGCAGTGCTAGAGGACCCAGCACAGATACGCAGTATTTT.

This clonotype was seen a few times. The chain has TRBV5-4 and TRBJ1-3; 10 bases agree with TRBD1. The CDR3 runs 14 residues. The V and J ends lost 4 bases and 3 bases, in that order; junction bases with no gene match: 1. Per the germline V gene, CDR1 is SGHNT and CDR2 is YYREEE (reference sequence). CDR3 sequence: CASSGTGVGNTIYF. CDR3 DNA sequence: TGTGCCAGCAGCGGGACAGGGGTTGGAAACACCATATATTTT. The full variable domain, in which reference TRBV5-4 and TRBJ1-3 provide the parts outside the CDR3, is ETGVTQSPTHLIKTRGQQVTLRCSSQSGHNTVSWYQQALGQGPQFIFQYYREEENGRGNFPPRFSGLQFPNYSSELNVNALELDDSALYLCASSGTGVGNTIYFGEGSWLTVV.

This clonotype occurred a few times. This chain connects TRBV18 to TRBJ2-3; TRBD2 agrees at 9 bases. Losses at the gene ends were 0 bases for V and 5 bases for J; bases not matched to a gene: 6. The CDR3 has 16 residues. Per germline, CDR1 KGHSH and CDR2 LQKENI. CDR3 nucleotides: TGTGCCAGCTCACCACCCCGGCTAGCGGGGAAAGATACGCAGTATTTT. It codes for CASSPPRLAGKDTQYF. The variable domain in full, completed from reference TRBV18 and TRBJ2-3, reads NAGVMQNPRHLVRRRGQEARLRCSPMKGHSHVYWYRQLPEEGLKFMVYLQKENIIDESGMPKERFSAEFPKEGPSILRIQQVVRGDSAAYFCASSPPRLAGKDTQYFGPGTRLTVL.

This clonotype came up many times. The rearrangement joins TRBV11-3 to TRBJ1-1; the D gene is possibly TRBD1 (5 bases). V was clipped by 5 bases and J by 1 base, with 8 bases between them. The V gene's germline CDR1 is SGHNT and CDR2 YENEEA. The CDR3 sequence is 13 residues long. CDR3 nucleotide sequence: TGTGCCAGCAGCCTACAGGAGAACACTGAAGCTTTCTTT. Protein sequence: CASSLQENTEAFF.

The CDR3 here is CASSFLGLPGMSQPYNEQFF. The CDR3 bases are TGTGCCAGCAGTTTTTTGGGACTCCCAGGAATGTCCCAGCCATACAATGAGCAGTTCTTC. The chain couples TRBV28 to TRBJ2-1; D is perhaps TRBD2 (6 bases). CDR3 size: 20 residues. Germline values: CDR1 MDHEN, CDR2 SYDVKM. V lost 3 bases, J lost 4 bases, and 28 bases lay in between. Full variable domain (remainder filled in from reference TRBV28 and TRBJ2-1): DVKVTQSSRYLVKRTGEKVFLECVQDMDHENMFWYRQDPGLGLRLIYFSYDVKMKEKGDIPEGYSVSREKKERFSLILESASTNQTSMYLCASSFLGLPGMSQPYNEQFFGPGTRLTVL.

This chain connects TRBV5-6 to TRBJ1-1; D possibly corresponds to TRBD1 (5 bases). The CDR3 loop spans 13 amino acids. Germline V gene lookup returns CDR1 SGHDT and CDR2 YYEEEE. The V gene lost 1 base and the J gene lost 3 bases, with 7 bases spanning the gap. As DNA, the CDR3 is TGTGCCAGCAGCTTGCTGGGGGACACTGAAGCTTTCTTT. This codes for CASSLLGDTEAFF.

This clonotype has just a few counts. The CDR3 DNA reads as TGTGCCAGCAGCACCACAAAGGAAGCTTTCTTT. It yields the protein CASSTTKEAFF. This chain joins TRBV11-1 and TRBJ1-1; no definite D call. Trimming stripped 5 bases from V and 8 bases from J, with 9 bases between. CDR1 is SGHAT and CDR2 is FQDESV in the germline V gene (reference sequence). The CDR3 is made up of 11 amino acids.

V and J are TRBV2 and TRBJ1-6; D remains unclear. The germline V gene has CDR1 SNHLY and CDR2 FYNNEI. This CDR3 region has 13 residues. Trimming left V 4 bases short and J 7 bases short, with 8 bases between. DNA of the CDR3: TGTGCCAGCAGTGTTATAGACAATTCACCCCTCCACTTT. This sequence encodes CASSVIDNSPLHF.

The V gene is TRBV7-2, the J gene TRBJ1-1; no reliable D call. Germline CDR1 SGHTA, CDR2 FQGNSA. V dropped 5 bases and J dropped 7 bases, with 8 bases sitting between them. The CDR3 has 11 amino acids. The CDR3 DNA sequence: TGTGCCAGCAGCGAGCCAGATGAAGCTTTCTTT. The encoded protein is CASSEPDEAFF.

The table lists this clonotype with a few counts. V and J are TRBV18 and TRBJ2-7; a weak D match, TRBD1 (6 bases). This CDR3 spans 13 amino acids. The V and J ends lost 4 bases and 2 bases respectively, with 9 bases between them. Germline values: CDR1 KGHSH, CDR2 LQKENI. CDR3 coding DNA: TGTGCCAGCTCACTGGACAGAACCTACGAGCAGTACTTC. The encoded protein is CASSLDRTYEQYF.

The chain has TRBV4-2 and TRBJ2-1; the D gene could be TRBD1 or TRBD2 (6 bases each). Trimming removed 3 bases from V and 3 bases from J, with 12 bases in between. This CDR3 has 15 residues. Germline V gene data show CDR1 as LGHNA and CDR2 as YNFKEQ. CDR3 bases: TGTGCCAGCAGCCAGGAGGGGGAGCTCTACAATGAGCAGTTCTTC. Its translation: CASSQEGELYNEQFF.

This clonotype was observed a few times. This chain connects TRBV9 to TRBJ1-4; no definite D call. CDR3 length equals 14 residues. V was pared by 2 bases and J by 3 bases, with 8 bases between. Germline CDR1 reads SGDLS; CDR2 reads YYNGEE. The CDR3 DNA reads TGTGCCAGCAGCGTGGAGGCGGCTAATGAAAAACTGTTTTTT. It codes for CASSVEAANEKLFF.

The sample holds a few counts of this clonotype. This rearrangement joins TRBV2 to TRBJ2-5; 10 bases are a match to TRBD1. Germline-derived CDR1 and CDR2 are SNHLY and FYNNEI. The junction had 6 bases not matched to a gene; V was cut back by 6 bases and J by 5 bases. The CDR3 contains 14 residues. CDR3 residues: CASRPGTGEETQYF. In nucleotides, the CDR3 is TGTGCCAGCAGACCCGGGACAGGGGAGGAGACCCAGTACTTC.

V gene TRBV10-3 combines with J gene TRBJ1-1; D is perhaps TRBD1 (5 bases). The CDR3 extends over 15 amino acids. The germline V gene encodes CDR1 ENHRY and CDR2 SYGVKD. Trimming took off 7 bases at V and 1 base at J, with 16 bases between the two ends. The CDR3 DNA reads TGTGCCATCACCCCTCAGGAGGGACCGAACACTGAAGCTTTCTTT. The encoded protein is CAITPQEGPNTEAFF.

CDR3 bases: TGTGCCATCAGTGAACAGGGATACGAGCAGTACGTC. It codes for CAISEQGYEQYV. The chain uses TRBV10-3 and TRBJ2-7; D possibly corresponds to TRBD1 (6 bases). Trimming removed 3 bases from V and 4 bases from J, with 7 bases in between. CDR1 is ENHRY and CDR2 is SYGVKD in the germline V gene. The CDR3 runs to 12 residues.

This clonotype was observed a few times. This chain connects TRBV12-3 or TRBV12-4 to TRBJ1-3; D might be TRBD1 (6 bases). Trimming shortened V by 6 bases and J by 0 bases, and 9 bases separated the two germline ends. This CDR3 region has 14 residues. This CDR3 is CASSRTDSGNTIYF. The CDR3 DNA sequence: TGTGCCAGCAGCCGGACAGACTCTGGAAACACCATATATTTT.

The sample holds a few counts of this clonotype. This chain connects TRBV7-9 to TRBJ1-2, with TRBD1 as a possible D gene (5 bases). Trimming removed 3 bases from V and 7 bases from J, with 12 bases in between. Looked up from germline, CDR1 is SEHNR and CDR2 is FQNEAQ (reference sequence). There are 13 residues in the CDR3. In DNA form, the CDR3 reads TGTGCCAGCAGCTTTAGGGTACAGGCTGGCTACACCTTC. The encoded protein is CASSFRVQAGYTF.